This record covers a single TCR beta chain. The clone's antigen remains unknown. Per-base quality was not reported, and no clone a single base away is much larger than it. These data come from a study of regulatory T cells in long-lasting Graves disease (dated by TCRdb to about 2021). Background for the entire study: Newly diagnosed Graves' disease patients had taken antithyroid drugs for less than 3 months. This study used TCR sequencing and RNA sequencing of peripheral blood to compare persistent Graves' disease patients against newly diagnosed Graves' disease patients. The study took place in China and was registered as a clinical trial. A total of around 35 samples underwent TCR sequencing: some 13 from persistent and approximately 20 from newly diagnosed Graves' disease patients. Beyond this particular receptor, the publication reports: Compared with newly diagnosed patients, patients with persistent Graves' disease had lower TCR Shannon entropy and fewer highly expanded clones, which suggests clonal expansion. Sequencing and analysis were restricted to the TCR beta chain. Patients with persistent disease shared more public clonotypes (fewer than 3,000) than newly diagnosed patients did (nearly 1,000). Preferential use of TRBV28, TRBJ1-2 and TRBJ2-5 was observed in persistent disease, whereas TRBV20-1 and TRBJ2-1 were favored in newly diagnosed disease. As a limitation, the authors acknowledged that the small sample size may reduce accuracy. Only peripheral blood was studied, because thyroid tissue, the primary lesion, was inaccessible.

The sample's time point label is to be understood as: newly diagnosed GD, antithyroid drugs for less than 3 months. For both TCR sequencing and RNA sequencing, RNA was extracted from PBMCs using TRIzol. The diagnosis of Graves' disease was made according to American Thyroid Association guidelines. The patients came from an endocrinology department in Xi'an, China. Each patient gave approximately 9.7 milliliters of peripheral blood, collected in an EDTA anticoagulant tube. Ficoll Paque Plus density gradient separation was used to isolate PBMCs, and no further T cell sorting was performed. An Agilent 2100 Bioanalyzer and agarose gel were used to assess RNA quality, and a NanoDrop 2000 was used to measure RNA concentration. Measured from the cysteine to the phenylalanine, the CDR3 is 13 residues long. This entry keeps only the CDR3 DNA: 39 bases, framed from base 1. Trimming removed 0 bases from V and 4 bases from J, leaving 9 bases between the germline ends. CDR1 DFQATT and CDR2 SNEGSKA were looked up in the germline V gene (reference sequence).

Library preparation was by multiplex PCR. TCRdb names Illumina HiSeq 4000 as the instrument used. To build TCR beta libraries, CDR3 regions were amplified by Arm-PCR using iRepertoire HTBI primers. Before sequencing, the PCR products underwent gel purification. Concerning the study's data processing: Across samples, about 63 TRBV and 13 to 15 TRBJ segments were identified and used for gene usage analysis of CDR3 amino acid clonotypes. COPE and FqMerger were used to merge filtered high-quality paired reads into contigs. BLAST was used to align contigs to IMGT TRBV, TRBD and TRBJ reference genes, with CDR3 defined following IMGT. Any clonotype with a frequency above 0.1% was counted as a highly expanded clone. Repertoire diversity was measured by Shannon entropy, and V-J evenness by the Gini coefficient. Clonotypes shared by more than one individual were considered public. TCRdb handled the public reads itself, with Q25 trimming in fastp and clone calling in MiXCR, and kept productive beta chains. A single entry per CDR3 protein holds the most common genes and DNA from its merged rows. Clone size and V and J calls follow TCRdb, not the original study. The sample contains some 240,000 distinct CDR3 sequences, 15% to 20% of them found a single time. About an eighth of the sample rests with the top ten.

These same data were also listed under a study on T cells in Graves' hyperthyroidism and ophthalmopathy. Taken from the second paper: Graves' hyperthyroidism was defined as stable when no progression to ophthalmopathy occurred over 18 months of follow-up. Hyperthyroidism patients were newly diagnosed, with disease duration under 2 months, and aged 18 to 65 years. Any patient with an uncontrolled infection, another autoimmune disease, pregnancy or lactation was excluded. Diagnoses were based on clinical symptoms, serum thyroxine and TRAb, thyroid ultrasound and orbital computed tomography. The first round of RT-PCR for the TCR CDR3 was performed with the HTBI primer set and the Qiagen OneStep RT-PCR kit. Most expanded thyroid clonotypes (frequency above 0.001) were also detected in blood, a finding suggesting that blood repertoires may reflect thyroid immune responses. A 13 V-J signature model separated ophthalmopathy from stable hyperthyroidism, with about 88% sensitivity and approximately 81% specificity in cross-validation and 80%/75% in testing. In validation, the model predicted progression to ophthalmopathy a median of around 6.5 months before onset, with approximately 68% sensitivity and roughly 79% specificity. To identify distinguishing TCR V-J signatures, a discovery cohort of 90 to 100 patients was used, comprising under 45 with Graves' ophthalmopathy and 57 with stable Graves' hyperthyroidism. Whether ophthalmopathy could be predicted prospectively was tested in an independent validation cohort made up of 18 to 20 hyperthyroidism patients plus 17 patients who later progressed to ophthalmopathy. For training and testing, the 110 or so patients in the discovery cohort were randomly divided in a 7:3 ratio. Thyroid tissue and blood T-cell repertoires from roughly six Graves' hyperthyroidism patients were also compared in the study. Following sampling, methimazole starting at 30 mg daily was given to hyperthyroidism patients, and high-dose intravenous methylprednisolone was given to ophthalmopathy patients. A second multiplex PCR round built the libraries, followed by size selection and purification. Libraries were sequenced paired-end with 100 bp reads on an Illumina HiSeq2000. SOAPnuke was used to process the raw data, removing reads that contained adapters or uncalled bases, had a mean Phred below 15, or lacked an exact match to the constant primer or identifier. COPE v1.2.5 was used to merge high-quality paired reads, and clonotypes were defined as unique nucleotide sequences. Clonotypes were aligned to IMGT TRBV, TRBD and TRBJ reference segments using MiTCR v1.1. The analysis was restricted to V-J combinations with a frequency above 0.0001, which together covered 99% to 99.2% of the repertoires. The TCS score was defined as the ratio of F50 (clonal expansion) to E x V (chaos), calculated using BLOSUM62-based TCRdist between CDR3 peptides within each V-J. Welch's t-statistics and random forest reduced 450 to 600 V-J features to around 14, which were used in a naive Bayes classifier (R e1071). Sample size was not statistically predetermined, and blinding of investigators to group allocation was not performed. TCR Vbeta CDR3 sequencing of approximately 140 peripheral blood samples (over 40 ophthalmopathy, under 80 hyperthyroidism and approximately 17 progressor patients) is reported in the paper.

This chain is built from TRBV20-1 and TRBJ1-1; the best D guess is TRBD1, with 5 bases matching. This clonotype originated in a woman in her twenties or thirties with Graves disease. Donor details come from another sample of the same person, matched by shared clones. The starting material was peripheral blood mononuclear cells (PBMCs), obtained at new diagnosis, from a patient treated with antithyroid drugs. The DNA sequence reads TGCAGTGCTAGAGACGGGGGGAGCACTGAAGCTTTCTTT. Translation gives CSARDGGSTEAFF.